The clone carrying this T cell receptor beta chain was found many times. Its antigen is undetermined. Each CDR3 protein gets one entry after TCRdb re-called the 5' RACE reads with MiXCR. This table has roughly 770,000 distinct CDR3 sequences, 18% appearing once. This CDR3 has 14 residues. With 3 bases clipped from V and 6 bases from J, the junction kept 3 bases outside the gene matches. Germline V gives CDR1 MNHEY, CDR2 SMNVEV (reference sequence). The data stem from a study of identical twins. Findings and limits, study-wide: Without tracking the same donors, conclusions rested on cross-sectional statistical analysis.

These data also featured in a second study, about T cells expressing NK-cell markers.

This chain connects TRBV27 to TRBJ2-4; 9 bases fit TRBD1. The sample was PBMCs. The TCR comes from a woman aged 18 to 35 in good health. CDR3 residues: CASSLRGQGNIQYF. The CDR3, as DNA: TGTGCCAGCAGTTTGAGGGGACAGGGAAACATTCAGTACTTC.